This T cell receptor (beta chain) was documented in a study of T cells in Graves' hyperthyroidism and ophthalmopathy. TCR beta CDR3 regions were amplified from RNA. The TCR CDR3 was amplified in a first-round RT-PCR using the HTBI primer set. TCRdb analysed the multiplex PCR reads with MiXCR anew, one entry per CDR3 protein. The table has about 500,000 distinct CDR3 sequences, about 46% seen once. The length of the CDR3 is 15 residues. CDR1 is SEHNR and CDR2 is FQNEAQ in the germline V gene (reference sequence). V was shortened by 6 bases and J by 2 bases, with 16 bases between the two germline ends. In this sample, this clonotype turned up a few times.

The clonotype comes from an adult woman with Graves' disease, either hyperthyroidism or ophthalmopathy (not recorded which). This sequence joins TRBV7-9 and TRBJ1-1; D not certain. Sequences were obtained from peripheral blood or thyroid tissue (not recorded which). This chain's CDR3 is CASRHPRDLNTEAFF. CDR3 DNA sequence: TGTGCCAGCAGACACCCCCGAGATCTTAACACTGAAGCTTTCTTT. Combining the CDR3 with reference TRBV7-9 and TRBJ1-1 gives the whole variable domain DTGVSQNPRHKITKRGQNVTFRCDPISEHNRLYWYRQTLGQGPEFLTYFQNEAQLEKSRLLSDRFSAERPKGSFSTLEIQRTEQGDSAMYLCASRHPRDLNTEAFFGQGTRLTVV.